This T cell receptor beta chain is drawn from a study of OX40 agonist ivuxolimab in advanced cancers. Study at large: Patient treatment consisted of intravenous ivuxolimab administration every 2 weeks at 0.01 to 10 mg/kg.

TCRdb keeps only in-frame clones here, not all; method: immunoSEQ multiplex PCR. Among roughly 100,000 clones listed, more than 90% were seen once. Material: CD4+ or CD8+ T cells sorted from blood, obtained in a trial of the OX40 agonist ivuxolimab. The clonotype originates from an adult with an advanced solid tumor such as melanoma, head and neck, liver or kidney cancer.

The CDR3 nucleotides are TGTGCCAGCCCTGGCGTTGAGGGTGATGAGCAGTTCTTC. Its protein is CASPGVEGDEQFF. J is TRBJ2-1 and V is TRBV2; TRBD2 is a possible D gene (5 bases). The CDR3 runs 13 residues. Per the germline V gene, CDR1 is SNHLY and CDR2 is FYNNEI. V was pared by 8 bases and J by 8 bases, with 16 bases between. The entire variable domain, with the rest obtained from reference TRBV2 and TRBJ2-1, is as follows: EPEVTQTPSHQVTQMGQEVILRCVPISNHLYFYWYRQILGQKVEFLVSFYNNEISEKSEIFDDQFSVERPDGSNFTLKIRSTKLEDSAMYFCASPGVEGDEQFFGPGTRLTVL.